Presented here are 26 T cell receptor beta chains from one specimen sequenced in a study of T cells in Graves' hyperthyroidism and ophthalmopathy. Amplified regions were TCR beta CDR3 sequences from RNA transcripts. When the TCR CDR3 underwent first-round RT-PCR, the HTBI primer set was used. One entry per CDR3 protein, called by TCRdb with MiXCR from the multiplex PCR reads. The sample contains approximately 300,000 distinct CDR3 sequences, about 17% of which appear only once. The sample taken for sequencing was blood. The receptor set was obtained from a woman aged 55-70 years with Graves' ophthalmopathy.

The sample holds a few counts of this clonotype. The chain carries TRBV9 and TRBJ2-2, with D unresolved. The CDR3 sequence is 15 residues long. With 2 bases removed from V and 0 bases from J, the gap between germline ends came to 8 bases. CDR1 is SGDLS, CDR2 YYNGEE, per germline. This chain's CDR3 is CASSVMASNTGELFF. CDR3 DNA sequence: TGTGCCAGCAGCGTTATGGCATCGAACACCGGGGAGCTGTTTTTT.

This clonotype has only one observation. A read error may be the cause here, since a much bigger clone is one base away. The V call is TRBV20-1, the J call TRBJ1-4; the match to TRBD1 covers 9 bases. The trim removed 0 bases at V and 8 bases at J, leaving 10 bases unmatched. The CDR3 runs 16 residues. Germline V gives CDR1 DFQATT, CDR2 SNEGSKA (reference sequence). The CDR3 sequence: CSAREPWDRVVEKLFF. In DNA, the CDR3 is TGCAGTGCTAGAGAACCCTGGGACAGGGTGGTAGAAAAACTGTTTTTT.

The chain employs TRBV6-2 or TRBV6-3 and TRBJ2-3; tentatively, D is TRBD1 (6 bases). V lost 6 bases, J lost 7 bases, and 14 bases lay in between. The CDR3 has 13 residues. Germline V gene lookup returns CDR1 MNHEY and CDR2 SVGEGT. In DNA form, the CDR3 reads TGTGCCAGCAGCGGGAACCAGGGGTATACGCAGTATTTT. Translation: CASSGNQGYTQYF.

The CDR3 bases are TGTGCCAGCAGTCGGCGACAGGGTTCCTACAATGAGCAGTTCTTC. Translated, it gives CASSRRQGSYNEQFF. V is TRBV6-2 or TRBV6-3 and J is TRBJ2-1; 7 bases fit TRBD1. The CDR3 is made up of 15 amino acids. J was trimmed by 1 base and V by 5 bases; bases with no gene match: 5. In germline, CDR1 is MNHEY, CDR2 SVGEGT.

This clonotype has more than one count but fewer than ten. This sequence joins TRBV30 and TRBJ2-2; 9 bases are a match to TRBD1. Germline CDR1 is GTSNPN and CDR2 is SVGIG (reference sequence). With 6 bases clipped from V and 7 bases from J, the junction kept 15 bases outside the gene matches. CDR3 length equals 16 residues. CDR3 bases: TGTGCCTGCCGGACCACCGGGACAGGGCTTTACGGGGAGCTGTTTTTT. It translates to CACRTTGTGLYGELFF.

This clonotype was found many times. The chain uses TRBV3-1 and TRBJ2-7; TRBD1 aligns across 8 bases. Per the germline V gene, CDR1 is LGHDT and CDR2 is YNNKEL (reference sequence). The CDR3 consists of 14 residues. The junction had 4 bases not matched to a gene; V was cut back by 0 bases and J by 6 bases. The CDR3: CASSQEPGGGEQYF. The CDR3 DNA follows: TGTGCCAGCAGCCAAGAACCAGGGGGCGGCGAGCAGTACTTC.

The genes are TRBV6-5 and TRBJ2-7; 10 nucleotides agree with TRBD1. V dropped 0 bases and J dropped 2; count of bases not matched to a gene: 7. Germline V lookup: CDR1 MNHEY, CDR2 SVGAGI. The CDR3 extends over 17 amino acids. CDR3 coding DNA: TGTGCCAGCAGTTACTCGGACAGGGGGATATTTCCCTACGAGCAGTACTTC. Its protein is CASSYSDRGIFPYEQYF.

The table lists this clonotype with many counts. This chain links TRBV5-1 with TRBJ1-2, with D maybe TRBD1 (5 bases). This CDR3 is built from 12 residues. V lost 4 bases, J lost 8 bases, and 12 bases lay in between. From germline, CDR1 is SGHRS and CDR2 YFSETQ. The DNA for the CDR3 is TGCGCCAGCAGCATCGGGACCGGCGGCTACACCTTC. It encodes CASSIGTGGYTF.

In its sample, this clonotype was seen a few times. The chain combines TRBV20-1 with TRBJ2-3; a possible D gene is TRBD2 (6 bases). CDR1 DFQATT and CDR2 SNEGSKA come from the germline V gene (reference sequence). CDR3 length: 12 residues. Trimming took 1 base from V and 9 from J, leaving 11 bases between them. The CDR3 here is CSARAGTSTQYF. The CDR3 nucleotides are TGCAGTGCTAGAGCCGGGACTTCCACGCAGTATTTT.

The chain combines TRBV19 with TRBJ1-5, with D possibly being TRBD1 (5 bases). V lost 5 bases to trimming and J lost 10 bases, with 24 bases between them. Germline V gene sequence: CDR1 LNHDA, CDR2 SQIVND (reference sequence). The CDR3 consists of 16 residues. CDR3 loop: CASSWGRVSGIPPQHF. CDR3 nucleotides: TGTGCCAGTAGTTGGGGGAGGGTGAGTGGGATTCCACCCCAGCATTTT.

The rearrangement uses TRBV15 and TRBJ1-5; TRBD1 aligns across 9 bases. The germline V gene encodes CDR1 LNHNV and CDR2 YYDKDF (reference sequence). J was trimmed by 3 bases and V by 0 bases; bases with no gene match: 9. This CDR3 spans 18 amino acids. CDR3 protein: CATSREGQGLWPNQPQHF. The DNA of the CDR3 is TGTGCCACCAGCAGAGAGGGACAGGGACTTTGGCCCAATCAGCCCCAGCATTTT.

The V call is TRBV25-1, the J call TRBJ1-5; 8 bases map to TRBD1. V was pared by 5 bases and J by 8 bases, with 8 bases of the junction left unmatched. The CDR3 covers 14 residues. CDR1 is MGHDK and CDR2 is SYGVNS in the germline V gene. CDR3: CASSRTGRLEPQHF. CDR3 nucleotide sequence: TGTGCCAGCAGTCGGACAGGGCGCCTGGAGCCCCAGCATTTT.

This clonotype was recorded at least ten times. J is TRBJ2-2 and V is TRBV12-3 or TRBV12-4; D is unresolved. The CDR3 is made up of 13 amino acids. V was shortened by 7 bases and J by 4 bases, with 10 bases between the two germline ends. CDR3 bases: TGTGCCAGCAAGGTCGGTTCCACCGGGGAGCTGTTTTTT. Protein sequence: CASKVGSTGELFF.

This clonotype appeared many times. V and J are TRBV15 and TRBJ1-2; D remains ambiguous. Germline V CDR1 and CDR2: LNHNV, YYDKDF (reference sequence). The germline V and J ends were trimmed by 6 bases and 8 bases, with 19 bases remaining between them. The CDR3 totals 14 residues. CDR3 in amino acids: CATSLGQPSGGYTF. The CDR3 DNA follows: TGTGCCACCAGTTTAGGCCAACCCTCGGGCGGCTACACCTTC.

The CDR3 region has the DNA TGCAGCGTGCGGTTGCGGACTGAAGCTTTCTTT. This sequence encodes CSVRLRTEAFF. The chain links TRBV29-1 to TRBJ1-1; D not resolved. The V end was cut by 6 bases, the J end by 5 bases, with 10 bases between. In germline, CDR1 is SQVTM, CDR2 ANQGSEA. This CDR3 comprises 11 residues.

This clonotype was seen more than once but under ten times. This chain uses TRBV20-1 with TRBJ2-3; D not certain. V lost 4 bases, J lost 6 bases, and 23 bases lay in between. Germline-derived CDR1 and CDR2 are DFQATT and SNEGSKA (reference sequence). This CDR3 has 16 residues. The DNA for the CDR3 is TGCAGTGCTACCCCCATAGGGTTAAACAACCGGGATACGCAGTATTTT. Translation: CSATPIGLNNRDTQYF.

This clonotype has just a few counts. This sequence joins TRBV20-1 and TRBJ1-6, with 9 nucleotides matching TRBD1. The CDR3 length is 13 residues. Germline V gene data show CDR1 as DFQATT and CDR2 as SNEGSKA (reference sequence). J was trimmed by 9 bases and V by 3 bases; bases with no gene match: 3. The CDR3 coding sequence is TGCAGTGCTAGTACAGGGGGCTTTTCACCCCTCCACTTT. Protein: CSASTGGFSPLHF.

The chain is built from TRBV7-9 and TRBJ1-6; D may be TRBD1 (6 bases). Per germline, CDR1 SEHNR and CDR2 FQNEAQ (reference sequence). V was cut by 5 bases and J by 7 bases, with 15 bases left in between. This CDR3 has 15 amino acids. CDR3 DNA: TGTGCCAGCAGCCGTCTGGGGGCGAGAAATTCACCCCTCCACTTT. As protein: CASSRLGARNSPLHF.

At least ten counts were recorded for this clonotype. The chain couples TRBV20-1 to TRBJ1-5, with a possible D match to TRBD1 (6 bases). V was shortened by 2 bases and J by 7 bases, with 9 bases between the two germline ends. Germline values: CDR1 DFQATT, CDR2 SNEGSKA (reference sequence). This CDR3 has 12 residues. The CDR3 spells CSARKGEQPQHF. CDR3 in DNA: TGCAGTGCTAGAAAGGGGGAGCAGCCCCAGCATTTT.

This clonotype showed up many times. The genes are TRBV7-6 and TRBJ2-2, with TRBD2 as a possible D gene (6 bases). The CDR3 has 15 residues. The ends were cut back, 1 base at V and 7 bases at J, with 13 bases in the middle. Germline-derived CDR1 and CDR2 are SGHVS and FNYEAQ. Here the CDR3 reads CASSLGRETIGELFF. DNA for the CDR3: TGTGCCAGCAGCTTAGGTCGGGAGACTATCGGGGAGCTGTTTTTT.

This clonotype was detected a few times. CDR3: CASNPHETDNYGYTF. The DNA for the CDR3 is TGTGCCAGCAACCCTCACGAGACAGATAACTATGGCTACACCTTC. The chain is built from TRBV7-9 and TRBJ1-2, with D perhaps matching TRBD1 (5 bases). The CDR3 runs to 15 residues. Germline V gene data show CDR1 as SEHNR and CDR2 as FQNEAQ (reference sequence). Between the trimmed V and J ends, which lost 7 bases and 1 base, there was a span of 16 bases.

This clonotype was seen many times. The J gene is TRBJ2-3, the V gene TRBV3-1; 8 bases are shared with TRBD2. Germline lookup yields CDR1 LGHDT and CDR2 YNNKEL (reference sequence). The CDR3 consists of 14 residues. The V gene end was trimmed by 4 bases and the J gene end by 5 bases; junction bases not matched to a gene: 5. CDR3: CASSLGRGEDTQYF. The CDR3 bases are TGTGCCAGCAGCCTCGGGAGGGGGGAAGATACGCAGTATTTT.

The chain links TRBV12-3 or TRBV12-4 to TRBJ1-1, with D hard to call. V lost 2 bases to trimming and J lost 1 base, with 8 bases between them. The CDR3 sequence is 14 residues long. In DNA, the CDR3 is TGTGCCAGCAGTTTACGGCTGGGGAACACTGAAGCTTTCTTT. This encodes CASSLRLGNTEAFF.

This clonotype was observed many times. This sequence joins TRBV19 and TRBJ1-1; unclear D gene. The CDR3 consists of 12 residues. Between the trimmed V and J ends, which lost 3 bases and 1 base, there was a span of 3 bases. Germline CDR1 LNHDA, CDR2 SQIVND (reference sequence). Written as DNA, the CDR3 is TGTGCCAGTAGTATTTGGAACACTGAAGCTTTCTTT. It specifies CASSIWNTEAFF.

This clonotype was seen many times. The chain is built from TRBV20-1 and TRBJ1-1; D is possibly TRBD1 (5 bases). Trimming shortened V by 5 bases and J by 2 bases, and 18 bases separated the two germline ends. The CDR3 is 15 residues long. The germline CDR1 and CDR2 sequences are DFQATT and SNEGSKA (reference sequence). The CDR3 is CSARAWRDQNTEAFF. The CDR3 bases are TGCAGTGCTCGGGCATGGCGGGACCAAAACACTGAAGCTTTCTTT.

This clonotype was observed at least ten times. The chain joins TRBV7-2 to TRBJ1-1; 10 positions match TRBD1. From germline, CDR1 is SGHTA and CDR2 FQGNSA. This CDR3 contains 15 residues. The V and J ends lost 4 bases and 5 bases, in that order; junction bases with no gene match: 7. The CDR3 loop is CASSSGDRGATEAFF. In DNA form, the CDR3 reads TGTGCCAGCAGCTCCGGGGACAGGGGCGCGACTGAAGCTTTCTTT.